Below are 22 T cell receptor beta chains sequenced from a single sample in a study of blood T cell repertoires in COVID-19 (TCRdb year 2020). Library creation used the immunoSEQ multiplex PCR assay. As stored in TCRdb, this immuneACCESS dataset retains in-frame rearrangements with V and J assigned. A fraction of the clones does not appear; measured against another copy, unresolved V genes explain less than half of the discrepancy, and the remainder lacks a known reason. The sample records about 150,000 clones, about 85% of which are singletons. The ten most abundant clones make up approximately 8% of the sample. Sequenced: PBMCs or T cells enriched from blood (not recorded which). The receptors shown here come from a woman aged 45-59 years who had recovered from COVID-19.

The chain combines TRBV9 with TRBJ2-1, with TRBD2 identical over 7 bases. The trim removed 4 bases at V and 10 bases at J, leaving 17 bases unmatched. This CDR3 has 16 residues. Per germline, CDR1 SGDLS and CDR2 YYNGEE. The CDR3 region has the DNA TGTGCCAGCAGCCCCCGCGGAACTAGCGCTAATAGGGAGCAGTTCTTC. This translates into CASSPRGTSANREQFF.

V and J are TRBV3-1 (or the pseudogene TRBV3-2) and TRBJ1-5; no clear D. The V end lost 1 base, the J end lost 5 bases, and 3 bases lay between the germline ends. The CDR3 runs to 12 residues. Germline-derived CDR1 and CDR2 are LGHDT and YNNKEL (reference sequence). CDR3 loop: CASSQADQPQHF. The CDR3 coding sequence is TGTGCCAGCAGCCAAGCTGATCAGCCCCAGCATTTT.

The rearrangement joins TRBV29-1 to TRBJ2-3; 10 nucleotides line up with TRBD2. Germline CDR1 SQVTM, CDR2 ANQGSEA. The CDR3 sequence is 13 residues long. The CDR3 here is CRVSGGATDTQYF. Written as DNA, the CDR3 is TGCAGGGTCAGCGGGGGGGCCACAGATACGCAGTATTTT.

This rearrangement joins TRBV19 to TRBJ2-2; 11 bases are a match to TRBD2. After removal of 6 bases from V and 1 base from J, the junction contained 1 base not matched to a gene. The CDR3 contains 15 residues. Germline-derived CDR1 and CDR2 are LNHDA and SQIVND (reference sequence). CDR3 residues: CASRGLAENTGELFF. In nucleotides, the CDR3 is TGTGCCAGTAGGGGACTAGCGGAGAACACCGGGGAGCTGTTTTTT.

This clone was picked up a small number of times. The genes are TRBV28 and TRBJ1-2, with D possibly TRBD1 on 5 matching bases. Looked up from germline, CDR1 is MDHEN and CDR2 is SYDVKM. The CDR3 has 13 residues. V lost 5 bases to trimming and J lost 2 bases, with 9 bases between them. This CDR3 is CASSLPGNYGYTF. Here the CDR3 DNA reads TGTGCCAGCAGTCTCCCAGGGAACTATGGCTACACCTTC.

This clone has a count of ten or more. V and J are TRBV6-5 and TRBJ2-5; 8 nucleotides agree with TRBD1. The CDR3 totals 16 residues. CDR1 and CDR2 (germline): MNHEY, SVGAGI. With V trimmed by 2 bases and J by 3 bases, 8 bases remained unmatched. In DNA form, the CDR3 reads TGTGCCAGCAGTTACCCTATTGGACAGGGAAAAGAGACCCAGTACTTC. Its translation: CASSYPIGQGKETQYF.

The chain employs TRBV9 and TRBJ1-6; possible D gene TRBD1, 5 bases. Germline loops: CDR1 SGDLS, CDR2 YYNGEE. V was shortened by 3 bases and J by 9 bases, with 13 bases between the two germline ends. The CDR3 has 14 residues. The CDR3 protein is CASSAPHGGSPLHF. CDR3 sequence (DNA): TGTGCCAGCAGCGCCCCGCACGGGGGTTCACCCCTCCACTTT.

This sequence joins TRBV7-3 and TRBJ1-2; TRBD1 matches at 7 bases. V gave up 5 bases and J gave up 1 base; unmatched junction bases: 10. Germline lookup yields CDR1 SGHTA and CDR2 FQGTGA. This CDR3 contains 16 residues. This chain's CDR3 is CASSTRTGRDNYGYTF. For the CDR3, the DNA is TGTGCCAGCAGCACGAGGACAGGCCGCGATAACTATGGCTACACCTTC.

The chain couples TRBV4-3 to TRBJ2-1, with 7 bases lining up with TRBD2. The germline CDR1 and CDR2 sequences are LGHNA and YSLEER. The CDR3 runs 17 residues. Germline trimming cut 4 bases from V and 3 bases from J; bases unmatched to any gene: 12. The CDR3 coding sequence is TGCGCCAGCAGCCGGGGAAGGGAGGCGGGAGTCTACAATGAGCAGTTCTTC. Protein sequence: CASSRGREAGVYNEQFF.

The chain has TRBV5-6 and TRBJ1-2; the match to TRBD1 covers 8 bases. There are 18 residues in the CDR3. With V trimmed by 4 bases and J by 4 bases, 18 bases remained unmatched. Germline CDR1 reads SGHDT; CDR2 reads YYEEEE. CDR3 nucleotide sequence: TGTGCCAGCAGCATAAGTTTGGACAGGGTCGTGGGATTCTATGGCTACACCTTC. Encoded protein: CASSISLDRVVGFYGYTF.

This chain uses TRBV7-2 with TRBJ2-1; TRBD1 is a possible D gene (5 bases). Germline assignment: CDR1 SGHTA and CDR2 FQGNSA. The length of the CDR3 is 15 residues. Deletions cut 2 bases from V and 0 bases from J, with 8 bases between. CDR3 in DNA: TGTGCCAGCAGCTTACTAGGGGACTCCTACAATGAGCAGTTCTTC. It yields the protein CASSLLGDSYNEQFF.

The chain joins TRBV29-1 to TRBJ2-7; D is unclear. V lost 5 bases and J 4 bases, leaving 9 bases between the germline ends. The CDR3 is 11 residues long. Germline CDR1 SQVTM, CDR2 ANQGSEA. DNA for the CDR3: TGCAGCGTTCGCGAGAAGTACGAGCAGTACTTC. Amino acid sequence: CSVREKYEQYF.

The J gene is TRBJ2-5, the V gene TRBV7-8; 13 bases align to TRBD2. The trim removed 5 bases at V and 12 bases at J, leaving 9 bases unmatched. This CDR3 region has 14 residues. Germline CDR1 reads SGHVS; CDR2 reads FQNEAQ. CDR3 residues: CASSTGTSGAGKYF. CDR3 bases: TGTGCCAGCAGCACAGGGACTAGCGGGGCCGGGAAGTACTTC.

With regard to this clone: Other DNA sequences within the sample encode an identical CDR3. V usage is TRBV5-4 and J usage is TRBJ1-2, with a weak D call TRBD1 (6 bases). Per the germline V gene, CDR1 is SGHNT and CDR2 is YYREEE (reference sequence). The V end was cut by 0 bases, the J end by 2 bases, with 8 bases between. CDR3 length equals 14 residues. Here the CDR3 reads CASSLDRENYGYTF. The CDR3 DNA follows: TGTGCCAGCAGCTTGGACAGGGAGAACTATGGCTACACCTTC. Full variable domain (outside the CDR3, taken from reference TRBV5-4 and TRBJ1-2): ETGVTQSPTHLIKTRGQQVTLRCSSQSGHNTVSWYQQALGQGPQFIFQYYREEENGRGNFPPRFSGLQFPNYSSELNVNALELDDSALYLCASSLDRENYGYTFGSGTRLTVV.

The chain carries TRBV7-9 and TRBJ2-6, with a weak D call TRBD2 (6 bases). This CDR3 has 16 amino acids. The germline gives CDR1 SEHNR, CDR2 FQNEAQ (reference sequence). The V end was cut by 2 bases, the J end by 0 bases, with 8 bases between. CDR3 coding DNA: TGTGCCAGCAGCTTAATCGGGAGCTCTGGGGCCAACGTCCTGACTTTC. This translates into CASSLIGSSGANVLTF.

The chain joins TRBV6-5 to TRBJ2-1; 7 bases match TRBD2. V lost 9 bases and J lost 5; bases outside the gene matches: 7. Per germline, CDR1 MNHEY and CDR2 SVGAGI. The CDR3 runs to 13 residues. In nucleotides, the CDR3 is TGTGCCAGTAGGGACTATACCGACAATGAGCAGTTCTTC. Translating it yields CASRDYTDNEQFF.

This clone has just a few counts. The chain has TRBV4-3 and TRBJ1-1, with 9 positions matching TRBD1. The CDR3 is 15 residues long. The V gene end was trimmed by 3 bases and the J gene end by 11 bases; junction bases not matched to a gene: 13. Germline values: CDR1 LGHNA, CDR2 YSLEER. In DNA, the CDR3 is TGCGCCAGCAGCCAGGGGACAGGGACGGGATTTCGGGCTTTCTTT. It codes for CASSQGTGTGFRAFF.

V gene TRBV19 combines with J gene TRBJ2-1; 8 bases agree with TRBD2. This CDR3 is built from 15 residues. Looked up from germline, CDR1 is LNHDA and CDR2 is SQIVND (reference sequence). The ends lost 6 bases at V and 0 bases at J; junction bases unmatched: 4. CDR3 loop: CASSKSGSSYNEQFF. In DNA, the CDR3 is TGTGCCAGTAGCAAGAGCGGGAGCTCCTACAATGAGCAGTTCTTC.

This clone was counted a single time. The gene calls are TRBV11-2 and TRBJ1-2; D may be TRBD1 (6 bases). CDR3 length equals 16 residues. V was pared by 4 bases and J by 5 bases, with 20 bases between. Germline lookup yields CDR1 SGHAT and CDR2 FQNNGV. The CDR3: CASSSPRTDYQYGYTF. The CDR3 DNA follows: TGTGCCAGCAGCTCGCCCCGGACAGACTACCAATATGGCTACACCTTC.

This clone appeared once. The V call is TRBV7-9, the J call TRBJ2-1; D unclear. CDR3 length: 13 amino acids. V gave up 3 bases and J gave up 5 bases, with 8 bases separating them. Germline CDR1 reads SEHNR; CDR2 reads FQNEAQ (reference sequence). CDR3 sequence (DNA): TGTGCCAGCAGCTTCCGGGTCAACAATGAGCAGTTCTTC. Translation: CASSFRVNNEQFF.

The rearrangement links TRBV7-2 to TRBJ2-5; 11 bases match TRBD1. V lost 2 bases and J lost 1; bases outside the gene matches: 9. CDR1 and CDR2 (germline): SGHTA, FQGNSA. This CDR3 region has 18 residues. The CDR3 here is CASSLNLWDRGIQETQYF. For the CDR3, the DNA is TGTGCCAGCAGCTTAAATCTTTGGGACAGGGGGATCCAAGAGACCCAGTACTTC.

This chain connects TRBV3-1 (or the pseudogene TRBV3-2) to TRBJ1-1; the match to TRBD1 covers 9 bases. The CDR3 has 16 residues. Trimming removed 4 bases from V and 0 bases from J; junction bases left unmatched: 6. In germline, CDR1 is LGHDT, CDR2 YNNKEL (reference sequence). Written as DNA, the CDR3 is TGTGCCAGCAGCCTGCGACAGGGGGGAATGAACACTGAAGCTTTCTTT. Translation gives CASSLRQGGMNTEAFF.